This T cell receptor (beta chain) was profiled in a study of T cell responses to AZD1222 COVID-19 vaccine. TCRdb's copy holds only in-frame clones and misses some; the assay was immunoSEQ multiplex PCR. The table has about 110,000 clones, nearly 90% seen once. CDR3 length: 15 amino acids. Trimming shortened V by 0 bases and J by 3 bases, and 12 bases separated the two germline ends. CDR1 is MGHRA, CDR2 YSYEKL, per germline. Here the sequenced sample was peripheral blood, taken 28 days after the second AZD1222 dose. This TCR was recovered from an adult who received the AZD1222 COVID-19 vaccine. This sequence joins TRBV4-1 and TRBJ2-7, with unresolved D. The CDR3 protein is CASSQDRASSYEQYF. For the CDR3, the DNA is TGCGCCAGCAGCCAAGATCGTGCTTCGAGCTACGAGCAGTACTTC.